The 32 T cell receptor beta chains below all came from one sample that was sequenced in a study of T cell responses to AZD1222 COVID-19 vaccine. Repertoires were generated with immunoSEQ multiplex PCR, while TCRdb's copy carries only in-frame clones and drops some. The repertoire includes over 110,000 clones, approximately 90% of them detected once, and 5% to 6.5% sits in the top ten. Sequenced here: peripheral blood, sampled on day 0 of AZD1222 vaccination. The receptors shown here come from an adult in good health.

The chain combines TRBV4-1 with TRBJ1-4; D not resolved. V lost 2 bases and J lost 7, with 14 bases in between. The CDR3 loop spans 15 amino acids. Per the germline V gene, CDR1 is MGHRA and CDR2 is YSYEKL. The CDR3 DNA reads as TGCGCCAGCAGCCAATTCCCGGGAAGTGGTGAAAAACTGTTTTTT. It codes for CASSQFPGSGEKLFF.

Here the CDR3 DNA reads TGTGCCAGCAGTTTAGTGTATGGGCAGGGGGATTACGAGCAGTACTTC. Translation gives CASSLVYGQGDYEQYF. The chain uses TRBV27 and TRBJ2-7, with 7 bases aligning to TRBD1. The V gene's germline CDR1 is MNHEY and CDR2 SMNVEV (reference sequence). The CDR3 has 16 amino acids. Trimming removed 2 bases from V and 4 bases from J; junction bases left unmatched: 11.

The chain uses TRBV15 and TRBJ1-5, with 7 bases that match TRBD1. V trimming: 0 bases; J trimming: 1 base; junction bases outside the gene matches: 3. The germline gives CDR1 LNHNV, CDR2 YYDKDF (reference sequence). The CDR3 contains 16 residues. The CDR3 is CATSRDNRGSNQPQHF. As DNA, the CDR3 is TGTGCCACCAGCAGAGACAACAGGGGCAGCAATCAGCCCCAGCATTTT.

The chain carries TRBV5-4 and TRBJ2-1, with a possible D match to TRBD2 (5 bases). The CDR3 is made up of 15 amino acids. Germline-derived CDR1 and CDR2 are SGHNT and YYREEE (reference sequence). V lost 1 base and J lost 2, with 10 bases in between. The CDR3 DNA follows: TGTGCCAGCAGCTTGATGGGAGAGCCCTACAATGAGCAGTTCTTC. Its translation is CASSLMGEPYNEQFF.

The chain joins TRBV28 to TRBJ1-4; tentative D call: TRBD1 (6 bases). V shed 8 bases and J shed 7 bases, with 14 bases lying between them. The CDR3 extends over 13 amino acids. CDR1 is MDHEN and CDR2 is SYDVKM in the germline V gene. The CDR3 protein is CASLSGTSEKLFF. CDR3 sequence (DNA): TGTGCCAGCCTATCCGGGACAAGTGAAAAACTGTTTTTT.

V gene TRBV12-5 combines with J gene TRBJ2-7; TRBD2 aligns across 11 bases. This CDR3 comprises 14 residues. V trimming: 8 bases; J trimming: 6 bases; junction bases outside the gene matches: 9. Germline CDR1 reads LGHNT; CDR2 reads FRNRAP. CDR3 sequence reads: CASSTTGTSGEQYF. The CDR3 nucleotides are TGTGCTAGTTCGACCACCGGGACTAGCGGCGAGCAGTACTTC.

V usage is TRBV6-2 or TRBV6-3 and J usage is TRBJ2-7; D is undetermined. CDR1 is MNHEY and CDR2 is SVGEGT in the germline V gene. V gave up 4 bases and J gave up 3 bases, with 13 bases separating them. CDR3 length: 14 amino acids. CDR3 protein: CASSSDVLRYEQYF. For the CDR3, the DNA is TGTGCCAGCAGTTCAGACGTACTCCGCTACGAGCAGTACTTC.

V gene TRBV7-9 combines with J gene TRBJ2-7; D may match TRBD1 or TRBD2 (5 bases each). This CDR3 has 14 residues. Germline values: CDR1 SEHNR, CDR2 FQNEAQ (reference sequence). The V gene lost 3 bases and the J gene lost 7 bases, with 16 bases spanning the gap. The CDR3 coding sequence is TGTGCCAGCAGCTTGGGACGACCGTTGGATGAGCAGTACTTC. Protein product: CASSLGRPLDEQYF.

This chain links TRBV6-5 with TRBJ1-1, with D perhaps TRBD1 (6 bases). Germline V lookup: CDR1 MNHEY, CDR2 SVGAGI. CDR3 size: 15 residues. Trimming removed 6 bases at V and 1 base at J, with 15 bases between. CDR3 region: CASRPPGGRNTEAFF. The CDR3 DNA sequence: TGTGCCAGCAGACCGCCGGGGGGCAGGAACACTGAAGCTTTCTTT.

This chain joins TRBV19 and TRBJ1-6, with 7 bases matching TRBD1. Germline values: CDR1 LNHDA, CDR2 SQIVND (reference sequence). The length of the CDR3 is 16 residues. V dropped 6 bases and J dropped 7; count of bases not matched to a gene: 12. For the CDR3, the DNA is TGTGCCAGTAGGCCACCTTTAAGGGGGCACAATTCACCCCTCCACTTT. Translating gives CASRPPLRGHNSPLHF.

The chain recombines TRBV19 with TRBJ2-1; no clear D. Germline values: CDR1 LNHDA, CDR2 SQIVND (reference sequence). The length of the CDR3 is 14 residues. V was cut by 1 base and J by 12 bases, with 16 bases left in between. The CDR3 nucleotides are TGTGCCAGTAGTATAGTGTCGGATGGCCGGAGGCAGTTCTTC. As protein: CASSIVSDGRRQFF.

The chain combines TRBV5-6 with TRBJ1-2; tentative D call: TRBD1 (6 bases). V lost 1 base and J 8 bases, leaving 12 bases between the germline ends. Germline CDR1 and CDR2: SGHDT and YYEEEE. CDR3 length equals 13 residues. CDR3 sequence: CASSLNGGRGYTF. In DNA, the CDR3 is TGTGCCAGCAGCTTGAACGGGGGGCGAGGCTACACCTTC.

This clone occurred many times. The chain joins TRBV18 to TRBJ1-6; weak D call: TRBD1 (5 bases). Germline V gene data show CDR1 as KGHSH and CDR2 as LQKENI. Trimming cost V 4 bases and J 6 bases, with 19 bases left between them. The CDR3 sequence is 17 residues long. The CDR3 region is CASSQIPAGGSNSPLHF. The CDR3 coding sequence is TGTGCCAGCTCACAGATTCCGGCCGGGGGAAGTAATTCACCCCTCCACTTT.

The CDR3 DNA reads as TGTGCCAGCAGTTATACTGAGCGGGCCCCCTACAATGAGCAGTTCTTC. It encodes CASSYTERAPYNEQFF. The chain uses TRBV6-5 and TRBJ2-1; tentatively, D is TRBD2 (6 bases). Germline CDR1 MNHEY, CDR2 SVGAGI. This CDR3 contains 16 residues. The germline V and J ends were trimmed by 3 bases and 2 bases, with 14 bases remaining between them.

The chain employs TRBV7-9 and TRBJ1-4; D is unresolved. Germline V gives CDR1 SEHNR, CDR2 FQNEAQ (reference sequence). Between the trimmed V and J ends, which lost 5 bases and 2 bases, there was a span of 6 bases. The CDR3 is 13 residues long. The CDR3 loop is CASSDGTNEKLFF. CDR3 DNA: TGTGCCAGCAGCGATGGGACTAATGAAAAACTGTTTTTT.

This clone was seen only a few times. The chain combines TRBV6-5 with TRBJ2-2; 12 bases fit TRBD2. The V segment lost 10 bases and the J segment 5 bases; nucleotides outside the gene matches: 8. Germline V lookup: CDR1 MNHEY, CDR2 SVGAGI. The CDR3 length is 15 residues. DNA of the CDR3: TGTGCCATAGCTAGCGGGAGGGCCAGGACCGGGGAGCTGTTTTTT. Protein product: CAIASGRARTGELFF.

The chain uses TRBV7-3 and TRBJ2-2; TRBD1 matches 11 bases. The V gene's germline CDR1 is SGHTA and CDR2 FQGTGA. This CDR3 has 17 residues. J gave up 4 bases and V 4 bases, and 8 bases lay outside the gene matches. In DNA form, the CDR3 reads TGTGCCAGCAGCTACCTACCCGGGACAGGGGGCACCGGGGAGCTGTTTTTT. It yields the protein CASSYLPGTGGTGELFF.

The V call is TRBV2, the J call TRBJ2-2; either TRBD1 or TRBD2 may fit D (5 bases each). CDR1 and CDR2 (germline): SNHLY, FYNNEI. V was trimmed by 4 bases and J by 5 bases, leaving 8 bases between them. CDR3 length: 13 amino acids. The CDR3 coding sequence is TGTGCCAGCAGTGGTTGGGGGACCGGGGAGCTGTTTTTT. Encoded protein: CASSGWGTGELFF.

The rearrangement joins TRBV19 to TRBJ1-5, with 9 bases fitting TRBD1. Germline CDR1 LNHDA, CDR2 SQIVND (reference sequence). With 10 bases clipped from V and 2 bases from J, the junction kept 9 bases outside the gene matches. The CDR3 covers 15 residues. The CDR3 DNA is TGTGCCACAAAACCGGACAGGGGAGGCAATCAGCCCCAGCATTTT. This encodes CATKPDRGGNQPQHF.

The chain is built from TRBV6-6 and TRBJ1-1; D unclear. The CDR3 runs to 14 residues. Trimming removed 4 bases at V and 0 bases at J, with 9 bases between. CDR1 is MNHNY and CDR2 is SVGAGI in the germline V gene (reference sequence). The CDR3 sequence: CASSFSQVNTEAFF. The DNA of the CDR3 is TGTGCCAGCAGTTTTAGCCAGGTGAACACTGAAGCTTTCTTT.

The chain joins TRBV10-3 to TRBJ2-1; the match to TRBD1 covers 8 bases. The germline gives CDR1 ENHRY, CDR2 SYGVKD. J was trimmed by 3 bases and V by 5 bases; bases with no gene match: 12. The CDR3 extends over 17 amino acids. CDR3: CAISPVPGTGNYNEQFF. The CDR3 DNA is TGTGCCATCAGTCCTGTCCCCGGGACAGGCAACTACAATGAGCAGTTCTTC.

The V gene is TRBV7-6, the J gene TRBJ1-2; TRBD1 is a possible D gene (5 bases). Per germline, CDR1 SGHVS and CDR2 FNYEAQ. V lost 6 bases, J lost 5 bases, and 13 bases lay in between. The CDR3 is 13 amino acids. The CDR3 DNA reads TGTGCCAGCAGGGGAGGGGCAGAGTATGGCTACACCTTC. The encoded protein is CASRGGAEYGYTF.

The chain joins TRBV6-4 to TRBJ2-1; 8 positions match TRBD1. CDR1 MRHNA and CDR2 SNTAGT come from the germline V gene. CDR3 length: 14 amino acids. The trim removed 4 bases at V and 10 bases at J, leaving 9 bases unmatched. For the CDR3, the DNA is TGTGCCAGCAGTGTTTCCGGGACAGGTGGCGAGCAGTTCTTC. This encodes CASSVSGTGGEQFF.

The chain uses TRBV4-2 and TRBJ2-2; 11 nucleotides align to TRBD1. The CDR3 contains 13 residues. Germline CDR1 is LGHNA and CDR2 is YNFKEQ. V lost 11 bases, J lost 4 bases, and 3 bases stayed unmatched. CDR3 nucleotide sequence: TGTGCCGGGGGACAGGGGGTCACCGGGGAGCTGTTTTTT. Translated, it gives CAGGQGVTGELFF.

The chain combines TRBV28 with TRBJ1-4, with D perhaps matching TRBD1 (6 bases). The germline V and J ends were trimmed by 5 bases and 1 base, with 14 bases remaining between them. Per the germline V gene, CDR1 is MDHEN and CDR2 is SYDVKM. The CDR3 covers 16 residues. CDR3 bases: TGTGCCAGCAGTCCACTCGAAGGGGGAACTAATGAAAAACTGTTTTTT. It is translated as CASSPLEGGTNEKLFF.

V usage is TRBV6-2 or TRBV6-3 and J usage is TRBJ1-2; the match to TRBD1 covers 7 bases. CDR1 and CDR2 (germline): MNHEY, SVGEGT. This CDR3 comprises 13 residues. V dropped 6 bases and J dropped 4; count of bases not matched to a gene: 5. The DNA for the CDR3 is TGTGCCAGCAGCCCCGACAGGGCCTATGGCTACACCTTC. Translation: CASSPDRAYGYTF.

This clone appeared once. CDR3 sequence reads: CASSLRGANQETQYF. The CDR3 DNA is TGTGCCAGCAGTTTACGGGGGGCCAACCAAGAGACCCAGTACTTC. The chain recombines TRBV3-1 (or the pseudogene TRBV3-2) with TRBJ2-5; possibly TRBD2 for D (7 bases). V was trimmed by 6 bases and J by 0 bases, leaving 14 bases between them. The CDR3 length is 15 residues. Germline CDR1 reads LGHDT; CDR2 reads YNNKEL (reference sequence).

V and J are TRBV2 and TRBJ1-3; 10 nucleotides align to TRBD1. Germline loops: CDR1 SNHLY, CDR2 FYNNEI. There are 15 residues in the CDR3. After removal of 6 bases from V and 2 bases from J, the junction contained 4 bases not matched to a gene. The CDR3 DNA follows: TGTGCCAGCAGCCGGGACAGGGGAACTGGAAACACCATATATTTT. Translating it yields CASSRDRGTGNTIYF.

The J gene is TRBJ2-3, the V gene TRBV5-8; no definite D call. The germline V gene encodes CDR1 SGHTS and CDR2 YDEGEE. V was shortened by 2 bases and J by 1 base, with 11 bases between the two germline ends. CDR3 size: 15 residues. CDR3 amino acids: CASSFDGRGTDTQYF. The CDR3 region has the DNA TGTGCCAGCAGCTTTGACGGGCGAGGCACAGATACGCAGTATTTT.

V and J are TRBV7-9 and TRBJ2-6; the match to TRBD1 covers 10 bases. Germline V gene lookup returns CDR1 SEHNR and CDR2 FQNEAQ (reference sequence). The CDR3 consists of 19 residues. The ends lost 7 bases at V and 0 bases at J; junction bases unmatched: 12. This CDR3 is CASTQPGQGLSSGANVLTF. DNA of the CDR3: TGTGCCAGCACCCAACCGGGACAGGGGTTATCCTCTGGGGCCAACGTCCTGACTTTC.

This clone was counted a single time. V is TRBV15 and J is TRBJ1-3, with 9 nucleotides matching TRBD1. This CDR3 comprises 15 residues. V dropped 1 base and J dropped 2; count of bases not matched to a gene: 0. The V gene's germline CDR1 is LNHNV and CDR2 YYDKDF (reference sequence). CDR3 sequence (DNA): TGTGCCACCAGCAGAGGGACAGGGGCTGGAAACACCATATATTTT. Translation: CATSRGTGAGNTIYF.

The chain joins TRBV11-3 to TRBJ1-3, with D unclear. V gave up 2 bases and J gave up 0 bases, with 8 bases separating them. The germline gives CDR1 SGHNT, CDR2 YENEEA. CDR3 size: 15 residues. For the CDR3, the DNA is TGTGCCAGCAGCTTACCGGCGAACTCTGGAAACACCATATATTTT. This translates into CASSLPANSGNTIYF.